This T cell receptor (beta chain) was recorded in a study of T cell responses to AZD1222 COVID-19 vaccine. Germline-derived CDR1 and CDR2 are DFQATT and SNEGSKA (reference sequence). The CDR3 runs 10 residues. Libraries were prepared by immunoSEQ multiplex PCR; TCRdb keeps only in-frame clonotypes and omits some of them. The sample contains some 120,000 clones, approximately 89% of which appear only once. The sequenced sample was peripheral blood, obtained on day 0 of AZD1222 vaccination. The clonotype originates from an adult in good health. The chain joins TRBV20-1 to TRBJ1-1; D is ambiguous. The CDR3 DNA follows: TGCACCTCCGTAGGCACTGAAGCTTTCTTT. This gives the protein CTSVGTEAFF.